This T cell receptor beta chain was sequenced during a study of T cell repertoires in cytomegalovirus infection. On the study more broadly: Indications of both CMV infection and matching HLA type were provided by public TCR beta signatures. General study findings and limits: Individuals carrying CMV plus the relevant HLA were identified by cumulative frequency of public TCR beta families.

As concerns this clonotype: Its antigen is unidentified.

TCRdb fed the reads into MiXCR, producing one record per CDR3 protein. The table lists 400,000 to 600,000 distinct CDR3 sequences, about 42% of them singletons. This receptor was obtained from a human donor in good health (CMV status not recorded). Some clones in this sample may be carry-over from other donors' samples. The sample was cultured PBMCs, taken from culture after CMV antigen stimulation.

The CDR3 here is CASSIGFNPGGSSQETQYF. In DNA, the CDR3 is TGTGCCAGTAGTATTGGATTTAATCCAGGGGGCAGTTCCCAAGAGACCCAGTACTTC. The V gene is TRBV19, the J gene TRBJ2-5; 8 bases line up with TRBD1. V shed 3 bases and J 1 base; nucleotides not matched to a gene: 16. CDR3 length: 19 amino acids. The germline CDR1 and CDR2 sequences are LNHDA and SQIVND (reference sequence).